Listed here are 7 T cell receptor beta chains from one sample, sequenced in a study of cytomegalovirus exposure and HLA in healthy donors. PCR was performed using 60 Vbeta and 13 Jbeta primers. Assay: immunoSEQ multiplex PCR; the TCRdb copy retains only in-frame clones and omits some. The table shows 85,000 to 100,000 clones, with around nine tenths occurring only once. The sample taken for sequencing was PBMCs. All receptors derive from a young man in good health and CMV-seropositive.

This clone was seen just once. The chain has TRBV30 and TRBJ2-7, with 12 positions matching TRBD2. Trimming took 7 bases from V and 3 from J; bases not matched to a gene: 7. Germline assignment: CDR1 GTSNPN and CDR2 SVGIG (reference sequence). This CDR3 contains 14 residues. CDR3 DNA: TGTGCCTCTACGACTAGCGGGAGATTCTACGAGCAGTACTTC. This gives the protein CASTTSGRFYEQYF.

The genes are TRBV30 and TRBJ1-2, with TRBD1 matching 8 bases. Trimming took 0 bases from V and 5 from J; bases not matched to a gene: 5. The V gene's germline CDR1 is GTSNPN and CDR2 SVGIG (reference sequence). The CDR3 loop spans 14 amino acids. CDR3 DNA: TGTGCCTGGAGTGTCGACAGGGGAGGGTATGGCTACACCTTC. Residues: CAWSVDRGGYGYTF.

The chain carries TRBV5-4 and TRBJ2-5; the D is unclear. The germline gives CDR1 SGHNT, CDR2 YYREEE (reference sequence). This CDR3 contains 11 residues. Deletions cut 10 bases from V and 5 bases from J, with 12 bases between. CDR3 sequence: CAVPLRETQYF. CDR3 nucleotide sequence: TGTGCCGTCCCGTTGAGGGAGACCCAGTACTTC.

The rearrangement uses TRBV6-5 and TRBJ1-4, with D possibly matching TRBD1 (5 bases). In germline, CDR1 is MNHEY, CDR2 SVGAGI. Trimming stripped 7 bases from V and 7 bases from J, with 10 bases between. CDR3 length: 12 residues. The DNA of the CDR3 is TGTGCCAGCAAATCAGGGTTTGAAAAACTGTTTTTT. It yields the protein CASKSGFEKLFF.

This clone was picked up one time. V gene TRBV27 combines with J gene TRBJ2-7; 11 bases are shared with TRBD2. From germline, CDR1 is MNHEY and CDR2 SMNVEV (reference sequence). This CDR3 contains 15 residues. V lost 5 bases to trimming and J lost 2 bases; unmatched junction nucleotides: 5. CDR3 nucleotides: TGTGCCAGCAGTCCCGGGACTAGCGGACCCTACGAGCAGTACTTC. It specifies CASSPGTSGPYEQYF.

The V call is TRBV6-4, the J call TRBJ1-2, with D unresolved. CDR1 and CDR2 (germline): MRHNA, SNTAGT. Between the trimmed V and J ends, which lost 5 bases and 3 bases, there was a span of 13 bases. This CDR3 is 14 amino acids long. CDR3 coding DNA: TGTGCCAGCAGTCCAAGCGGTCTGGACTATGGCTACACCTTC. Translating gives CASSPSGLDYGYTF.

The CDR3 sequence: CASSERVNYDQPQHF. CDR3 DNA sequence: TGTGCCAGCAGTGAACGGGTAAACTACGATCAGCCCCAGCATTTT. This chain links TRBV6-1 with TRBJ1-5; D remains unclear. Trimming pared 2 bases from V and 5 bases from J, leaving 13 bases between. Germline CDR1 and CDR2: MNHNS and SASEGT. The CDR3 is 15 amino acids.